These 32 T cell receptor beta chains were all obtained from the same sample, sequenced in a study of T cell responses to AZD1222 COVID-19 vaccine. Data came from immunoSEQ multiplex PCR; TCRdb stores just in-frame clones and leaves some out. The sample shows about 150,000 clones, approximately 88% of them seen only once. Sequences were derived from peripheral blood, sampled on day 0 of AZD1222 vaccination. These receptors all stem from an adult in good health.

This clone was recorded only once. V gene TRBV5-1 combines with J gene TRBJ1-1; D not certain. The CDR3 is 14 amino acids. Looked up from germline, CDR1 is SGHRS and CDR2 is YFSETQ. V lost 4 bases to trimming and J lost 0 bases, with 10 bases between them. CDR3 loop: CASSGSGLNTEAFF. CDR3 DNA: TGCGCCAGCAGCGGCTCGGGTCTGAACACTGAAGCTTTCTTT.

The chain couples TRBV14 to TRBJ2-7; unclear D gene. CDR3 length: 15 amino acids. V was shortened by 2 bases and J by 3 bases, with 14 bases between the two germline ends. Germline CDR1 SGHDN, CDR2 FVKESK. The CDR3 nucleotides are TGTGCCAGCAGCCAAAAGTGGTCAGGAGACTACGAGCAGTACTTC. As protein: CASSQKWSGDYEQYF.

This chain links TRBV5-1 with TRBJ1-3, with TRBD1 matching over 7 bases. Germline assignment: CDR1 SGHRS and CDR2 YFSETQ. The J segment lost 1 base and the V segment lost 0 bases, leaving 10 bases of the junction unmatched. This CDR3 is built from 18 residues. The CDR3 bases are TGCGCCAGCAGCTTGGCCAGGACAGGAGGACGTTCTGGAAACACCATATATTTT. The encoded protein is CASSLARTGGRSGNTIYF. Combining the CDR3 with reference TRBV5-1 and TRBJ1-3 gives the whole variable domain KAGVTQTPRYLIKTRGQQVTLSCSPISGHRSVSWYQQTPGQGLQFLFEYFSETQRNKGNFPGRFSGRQFSNSRSEMNVSTLELGDSALYLCASSLARTGGRSGNTIYFGEGSWLTVV.

CDR3 sequence reads: CASSSTTASEAFF. DNA for the CDR3: TGTGCCAGCAGCTCCACTACCGCGTCTGAAGCTTTCTTT. This chain uses TRBV6-5 with TRBJ1-1; no firm D call. Germline CDR1 and CDR2: MNHEY and SVGAGI. The V end lost 6 bases, the J end lost 6 bases, and 14 bases lay between the germline ends. CDR3 length: 13 residues.

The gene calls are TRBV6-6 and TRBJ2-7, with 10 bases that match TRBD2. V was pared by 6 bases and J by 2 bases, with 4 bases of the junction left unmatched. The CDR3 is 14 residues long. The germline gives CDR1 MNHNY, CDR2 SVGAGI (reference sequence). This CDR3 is CASSLGLAAYEQYF. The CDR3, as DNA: TGTGCCAGCAGCTTAGGACTAGCGGCCTACGAGCAGTACTTC.

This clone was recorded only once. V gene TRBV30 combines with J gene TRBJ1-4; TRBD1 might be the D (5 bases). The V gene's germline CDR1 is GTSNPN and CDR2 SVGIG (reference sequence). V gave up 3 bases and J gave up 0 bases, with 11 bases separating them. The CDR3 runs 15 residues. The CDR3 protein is CAWSGDGATNEKLFF. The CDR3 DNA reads TGTGCCTGGAGCGGGGACGGTGCAACTAATGAAAAACTGTTTTTT.

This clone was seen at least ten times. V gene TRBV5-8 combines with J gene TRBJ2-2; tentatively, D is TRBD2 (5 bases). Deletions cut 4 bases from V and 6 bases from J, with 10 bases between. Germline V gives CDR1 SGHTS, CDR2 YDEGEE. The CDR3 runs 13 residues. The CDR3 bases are TGTGCCAGCAGCCATCTAGCCCCCGGGGAGCTGTTTTTT. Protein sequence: CASSHLAPGELFF. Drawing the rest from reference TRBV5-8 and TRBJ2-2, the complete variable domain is EAGVTQSPTHLIKTRGQQATLRCSPISGHTSVYWYQQALGLGLQFLLWYDEGEERNRGNFPPRFSGRQFPNYSSELNVNALELEDSALYLCASSHLAPGELFFGEGSRLTVL.

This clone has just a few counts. This chain's CDR3 is CASRKPGGSGNTIYF. CDR3 in DNA: TGTGCCAGCCGAAAACCAGGGGGCTCTGGAAACACCATATATTTT. The chain uses TRBV19 and TRBJ1-3, with 7 bases matching TRBD1. After removal of 9 bases from V and 0 bases from J, the junction contained 8 bases not matched to a gene. In germline, CDR1 is LNHDA, CDR2 SQIVND (reference sequence). CDR3 length: 15 residues.

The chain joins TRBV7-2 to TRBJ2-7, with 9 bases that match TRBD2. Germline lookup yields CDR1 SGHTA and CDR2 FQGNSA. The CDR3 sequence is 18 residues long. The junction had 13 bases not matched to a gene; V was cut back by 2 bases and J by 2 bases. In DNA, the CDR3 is TGTGCCAGCAGCTTAATGTTCGCCGCGGGAGGGCCAGCCTACGAGCAGTACTTC. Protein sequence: CASSLMFAAGGPAYEQYF.

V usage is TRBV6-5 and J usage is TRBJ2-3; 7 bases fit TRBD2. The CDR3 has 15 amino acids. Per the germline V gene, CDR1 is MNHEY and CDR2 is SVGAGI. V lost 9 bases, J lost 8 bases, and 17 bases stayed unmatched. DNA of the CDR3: TGTGCCAGTGTCCTTTTGTCTAGCGGTAGTGGTACGCAGTATTTT. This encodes CASVLLSSGSGTQYF.

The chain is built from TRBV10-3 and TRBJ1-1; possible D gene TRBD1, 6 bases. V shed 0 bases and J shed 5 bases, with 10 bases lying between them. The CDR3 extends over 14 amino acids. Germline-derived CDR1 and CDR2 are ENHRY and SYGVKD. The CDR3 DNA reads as TGTGCCATCAGTGAGTCCGCAGGGGCGACTGAAGCTTTCTTT. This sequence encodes CAISESAGATEAFF.

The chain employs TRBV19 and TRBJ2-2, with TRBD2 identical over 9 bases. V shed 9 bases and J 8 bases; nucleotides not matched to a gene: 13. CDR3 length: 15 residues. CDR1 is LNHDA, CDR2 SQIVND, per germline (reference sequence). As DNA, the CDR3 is TGTGCCAGCAGTCTTATTAGCGGGAGCGCGGGGGAGCTGTTTTTT. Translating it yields CASSLISGSAGELFF.

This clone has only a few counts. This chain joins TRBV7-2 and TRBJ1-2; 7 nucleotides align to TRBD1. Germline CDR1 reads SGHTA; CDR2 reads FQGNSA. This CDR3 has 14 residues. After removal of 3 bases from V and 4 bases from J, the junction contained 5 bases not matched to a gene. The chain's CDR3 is CASSFGQASYGYTF. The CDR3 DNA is TGTGCCAGCAGCTTTGGACAGGCCAGCTATGGCTACACCTTC.

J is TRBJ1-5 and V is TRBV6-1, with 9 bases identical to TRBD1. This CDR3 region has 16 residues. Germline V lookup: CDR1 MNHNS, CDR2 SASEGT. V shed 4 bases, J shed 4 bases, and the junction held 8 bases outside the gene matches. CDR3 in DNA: TGTGCCAGCAGTGCCCGGACAGGGGCAGGGAATCAGCCCCAGCATTTT. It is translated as CASSARTGAGNQPQHF.

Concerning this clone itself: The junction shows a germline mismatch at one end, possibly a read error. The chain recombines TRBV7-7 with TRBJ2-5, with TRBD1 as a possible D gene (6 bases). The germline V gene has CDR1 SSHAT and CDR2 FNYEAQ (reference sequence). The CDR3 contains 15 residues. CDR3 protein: CASSGTGTSGETQYF. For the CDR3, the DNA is TGTGCTAGCAGCGGTACAGGGACCTCGGGAGAGACCCAGTACTTC.

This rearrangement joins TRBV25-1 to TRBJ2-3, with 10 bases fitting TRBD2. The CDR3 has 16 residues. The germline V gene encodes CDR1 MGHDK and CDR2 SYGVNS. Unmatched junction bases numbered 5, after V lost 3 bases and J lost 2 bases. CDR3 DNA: TGTGCCAGCAGTGACTCTAGCGGGAGACTCACAGATACGCAGTATTTT. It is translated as CASSDSSGRLTDTQYF.

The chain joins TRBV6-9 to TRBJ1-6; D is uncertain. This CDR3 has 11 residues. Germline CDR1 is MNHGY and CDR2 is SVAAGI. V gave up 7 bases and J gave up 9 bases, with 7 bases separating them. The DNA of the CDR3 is TGTGCCAGCAAGGCGAGTTCACCCCTCCACTTT. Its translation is CASKASSPLHF.

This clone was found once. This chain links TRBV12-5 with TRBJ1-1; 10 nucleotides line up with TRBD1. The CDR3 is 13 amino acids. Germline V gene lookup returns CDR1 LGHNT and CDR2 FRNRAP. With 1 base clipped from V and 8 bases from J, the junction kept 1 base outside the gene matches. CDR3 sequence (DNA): TGTGCTAGTGGTTTGGGACAGGGGGCCGAAGCTTTCTTT. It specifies CASGLGQGAEAFF.

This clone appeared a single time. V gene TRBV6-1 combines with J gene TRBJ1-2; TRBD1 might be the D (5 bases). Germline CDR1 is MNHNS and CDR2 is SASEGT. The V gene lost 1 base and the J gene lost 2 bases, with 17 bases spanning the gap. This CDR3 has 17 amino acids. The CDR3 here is CASSEVAGRNWNYGYTF. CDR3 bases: TGTGCCAGCAGTGAAGTGGCGGGGCGGAATTGGAACTATGGCTACACCTTC.

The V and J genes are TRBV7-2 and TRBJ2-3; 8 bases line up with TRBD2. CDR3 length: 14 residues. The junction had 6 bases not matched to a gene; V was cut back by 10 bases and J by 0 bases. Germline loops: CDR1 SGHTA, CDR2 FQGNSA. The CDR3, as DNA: TGTGCCACTCATAGCGGGATAAGCACAGATACGCAGTATTTT. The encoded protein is CATHSGISTDTQYF.

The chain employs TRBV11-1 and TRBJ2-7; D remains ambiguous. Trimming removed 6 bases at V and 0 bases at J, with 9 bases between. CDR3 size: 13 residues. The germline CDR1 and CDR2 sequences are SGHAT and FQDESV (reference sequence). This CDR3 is CASSLTDSYEQYF. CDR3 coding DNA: TGTGCCAGCAGTCTTACGGACTCCTACGAGCAGTACTTC.

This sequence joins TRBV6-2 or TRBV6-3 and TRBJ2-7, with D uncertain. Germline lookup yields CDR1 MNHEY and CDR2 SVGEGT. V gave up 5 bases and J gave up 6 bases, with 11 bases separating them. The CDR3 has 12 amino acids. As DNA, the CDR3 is TGTGCCAGCAGTCCACCGTTTGGCGAGCAGTACTTC. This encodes CASSPPFGEQYF.

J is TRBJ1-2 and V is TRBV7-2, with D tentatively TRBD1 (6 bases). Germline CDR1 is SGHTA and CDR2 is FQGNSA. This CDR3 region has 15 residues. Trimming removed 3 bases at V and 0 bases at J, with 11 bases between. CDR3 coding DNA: TGTGCCAGCAGCTTGGGAGGACAGTCTAACTATGGCTACACCTTC. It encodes CASSLGGQSNYGYTF.

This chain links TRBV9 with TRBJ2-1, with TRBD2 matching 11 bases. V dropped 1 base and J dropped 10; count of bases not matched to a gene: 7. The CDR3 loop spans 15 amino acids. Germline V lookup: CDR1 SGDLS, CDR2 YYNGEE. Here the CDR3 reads CASSVLGTSGLEQFF. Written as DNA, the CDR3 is TGTGCCAGCAGCGTACTGGGGACTAGCGGCCTCGAGCAGTTCTTC.

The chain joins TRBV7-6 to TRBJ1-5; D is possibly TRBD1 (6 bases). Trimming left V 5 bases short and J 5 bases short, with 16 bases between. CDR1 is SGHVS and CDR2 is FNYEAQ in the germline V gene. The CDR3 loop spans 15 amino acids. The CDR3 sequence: CASSRTEGGHQPQHF. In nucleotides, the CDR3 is TGTGCCAGCAGCAGGACAGAGGGAGGCCATCAGCCCCAGCATTTT.

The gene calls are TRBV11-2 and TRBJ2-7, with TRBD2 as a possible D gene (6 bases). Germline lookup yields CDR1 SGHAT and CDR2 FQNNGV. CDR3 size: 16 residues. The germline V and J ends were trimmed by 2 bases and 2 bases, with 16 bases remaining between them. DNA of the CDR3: TGTGCCAGCAGCTTAACAACCGGGAGACCCCCCTACGAGCAGTACTTC. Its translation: CASSLTTGRPPYEQYF.

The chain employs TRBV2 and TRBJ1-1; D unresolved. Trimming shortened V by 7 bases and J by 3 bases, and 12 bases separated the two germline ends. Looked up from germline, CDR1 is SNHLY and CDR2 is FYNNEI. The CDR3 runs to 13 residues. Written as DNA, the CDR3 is TGTGCCAGCAATGCGGGCTCGGACACTGAAGCTTTCTTT. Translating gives CASNAGSDTEAFF.

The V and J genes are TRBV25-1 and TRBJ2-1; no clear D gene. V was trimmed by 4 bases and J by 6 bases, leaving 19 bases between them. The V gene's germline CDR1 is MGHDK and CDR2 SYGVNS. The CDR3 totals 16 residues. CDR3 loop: CASSGSWLAASNEQFF. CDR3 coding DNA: TGTGCCAGCAGTGGGAGTTGGTTAGCAGCCTCCAATGAGCAGTTCTTC.

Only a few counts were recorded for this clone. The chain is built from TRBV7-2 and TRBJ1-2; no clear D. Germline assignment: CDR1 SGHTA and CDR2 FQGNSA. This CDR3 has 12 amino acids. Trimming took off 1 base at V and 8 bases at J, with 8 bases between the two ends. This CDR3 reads CASSLEYRGYTF. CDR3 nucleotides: TGTGCCAGCAGCTTAGAATATCGGGGCTACACCTTC.

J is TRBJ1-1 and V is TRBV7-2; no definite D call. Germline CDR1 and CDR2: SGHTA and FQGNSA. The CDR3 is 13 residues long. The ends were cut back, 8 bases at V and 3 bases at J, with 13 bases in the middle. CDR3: CASGRRADTEAFF. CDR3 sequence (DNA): TGTGCCAGCGGGCGGCGTGCCGACACTGAAGCTTTCTTT.

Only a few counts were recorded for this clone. The CDR3: CASQGVGYSPLHF. CDR3 bases: TGTGCCAGCCAGGGGGTGGGGTATTCACCCCTCCACTTT. The rearrangement links TRBV25-1 to TRBJ1-6; 7 bases match TRBD1. The CDR3 is 13 amino acids. V trimming: 8 bases; J trimming: 8 bases; junction bases outside the gene matches: 6. Germline values: CDR1 MGHDK, CDR2 SYGVNS.

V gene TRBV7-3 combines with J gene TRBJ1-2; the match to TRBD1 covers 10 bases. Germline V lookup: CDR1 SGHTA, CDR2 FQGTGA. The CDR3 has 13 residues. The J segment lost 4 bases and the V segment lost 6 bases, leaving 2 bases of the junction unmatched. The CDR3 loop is CASSRTGGYGYTF. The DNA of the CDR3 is TGTGCCAGCAGTAGGACAGGGGGCTATGGCTACACCTTC. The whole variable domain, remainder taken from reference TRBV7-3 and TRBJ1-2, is GAGVSQTPSNKVTEKGKYVELRCDPISGHTALYWYRQSLGQGPEFLIYFQGTGAADDSGLPNDRFFAVRPEGSVSTLKIQRTERGDSAVYLCASSRTGGYGYTFGSGTRLTVV.